The 2 T cell receptor beta chains below all came from one sample that was sequenced in a study of blood T cells in healthy people across ages. Next came a second PCR, run for 7 to 11 cycles, which used a sample-barcoded 5' primer along with a J-beta primer mix. TCRdb processed the 5' RACE reads anew with MiXCR; each CDR3 protein has one entry. The sample contains about 640,000 distinct CDR3 sequences, 45% to 65% of which appear only once. Sequencing input: blood. The receptors derive from a man between 60 and 75 years old in good health.

J is TRBJ2-5 and V is TRBV7-2, with 7 nucleotides matching TRBD2. Gene TRBJ2-7 matches the end of the DNA better, so the J call may be wrong. CDR3 length: 15 residues. In germline, CDR1 is SGHTA, CDR2 FQGNSA. The CDR3 reads CASSLTSVSSYEQYF. The CDR3 DNA is TGTGCCAGCAGCCTCACTAGCGTCAGCTCCTACGAGCAGTACTTC.

V usage is TRBV4-1 and J usage is TRBJ1-4; D remains ambiguous. The CDR3 is 16 residues long. V was trimmed by 1 base and J by 4 bases, leaving 13 bases between them. Per germline, CDR1 MGHRA and CDR2 YSYEKL. CDR3 bases: TGCGCCAGCAGCCAAGCCCTCCGAGGGCGTAATGAAAAACTGTTTTTT. Its protein is CASSQALRGRNEKLFF.